Described below is a single TCR beta chain sequence and its context. The data derive from a study of blood T cell repertoires in COVID-19. For the study at large: In each case, the material was cDNA or gDNA derived from T cells, B-cell-depleted T cells, or PBMCs.

Authors' analysis steps: From reference gene primer amplification, estimates of nucleated cell counts were derived. Clones were read by immunoSEQ multiplex PCR, and TCRdb kept only the in-frame ones, dropping some. The D gene and trimming were derived from the DNA, and the V and J assignments and clone size from that table. The sample contains 200,000 to 250,000 clones, about four fifths of which appear only once. The sequencing input was peripheral blood. The TCR originated in a man older than 75 with acute or convalescent COVID-19.

This CDR3 is CASRLDRGRQREYF. The CDR3 DNA sequence: TGTGCCAGCAGACTGGACAGGGGGAGGCAGCGGGAGTATTTT. The chain combines TRBV6-5 with TRBJ2-3; 10 nucleotides line up with TRBD1. In germline, CDR1 is MNHEY, CDR2 SVGAGI. The CDR3 extends over 14 amino acids. With V trimmed by 6 bases and J by 13 bases, 13 bases remained unmatched.